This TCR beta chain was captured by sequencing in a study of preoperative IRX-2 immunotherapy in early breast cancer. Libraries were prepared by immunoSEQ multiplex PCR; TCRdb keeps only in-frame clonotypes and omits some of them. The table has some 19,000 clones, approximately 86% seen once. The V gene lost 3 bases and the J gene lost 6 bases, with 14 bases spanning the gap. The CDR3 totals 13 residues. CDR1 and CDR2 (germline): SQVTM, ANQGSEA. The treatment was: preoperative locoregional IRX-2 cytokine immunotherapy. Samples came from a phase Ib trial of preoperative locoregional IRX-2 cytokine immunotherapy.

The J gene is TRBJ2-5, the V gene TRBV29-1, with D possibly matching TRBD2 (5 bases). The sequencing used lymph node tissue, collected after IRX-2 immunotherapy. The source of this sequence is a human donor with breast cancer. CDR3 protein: CSVDPSSEKTQYF. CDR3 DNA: TGCAGCGTTGACCCTAGCAGCGAAAAGACCCAGTACTTC.